These 12 T cell receptor beta chains originate from one sample sequenced in a study of regulatory T cells in long-lasting Graves disease. Library construction for TCR beta used iRepertoire HTBI primers and Arm-PCR of CDR3 regions. TCRdb used MiXCR to reprocess the multiplex PCR reads, holding one entry per CDR3 protein. The sample holds around 400,000 distinct CDR3 sequences, about 15% seen once. Time point here: newly diagnosed GD, antithyroid drugs for less than 3 months. The authors made the TCR library using RNA they extracted from PBMCs. Separately, the same data were catalogued under a study of T cells in Graves' hyperthyroidism and ophthalmopathy.

Here the sequenced sample was peripheral blood mononuclear cells (PBMCs), taken at new diagnosis, from a patient treated with antithyroid drugs. The receptors stem from a woman aged 40 to 50 with Graves disease.

This clonotype was counted many times. V is TRBV10-2 and J is TRBJ1-5, with a tentative D call TRBD1 (5 bases). CDR3 size: 15 residues. In germline, CDR1 is WSHSY, CDR2 SAAADI. The V gene lost 3 bases and the J gene lost 7 bases, with 16 bases spanning the gap. The CDR3 protein is CASSDWGDVAQPQHF. For the CDR3, the DNA is TGCGCCAGCAGTGATTGGGGGGATGTCGCCCAGCCCCAGCATTTT.

This clonotype was seen ten or more times. This chain connects TRBV28 to TRBJ2-1; D tentatively reads TRBD1 or TRBD2 (5 bases each). The germline V gene has CDR1 MDHEN and CDR2 SYDVKM. V shed 6 bases and J shed 4 bases, with 22 bases lying between them. The CDR3 consists of 17 residues. CDR3 residues: CASSYRDLEWGYNEQFF. CDR3 DNA sequence: TGTGCCAGCAGCTACCGGGACCTCGAATGGGGATACAATGAGCAGTTCTTC.

This clonotype was detected many times. This chain links TRBV12-3 or TRBV12-4 with TRBJ1-2; no definite D call. V lost 3 bases and J 4 bases, leaving 12 bases between the germline ends. CDR3 length equals 14 residues. The CDR3 nucleotides are TGTGCCAGCAGTTTTTTGAACCTGGGCTATGGCTACACCTTC. Protein: CASSFLNLGYGYTF.

This clonotype was observed many times. The chain links TRBV10-3 to TRBJ2-7; D gene unclear. Per the germline V gene, CDR1 is ENHRY and CDR2 is SYGVKD. V shed 3 bases and J shed 3 bases, with 3 bases lying between them. The CDR3 has 11 amino acids. CDR3 nucleotide sequence: TGTGCCATCAGTGACAACTACGAGCAGTACTTC. Its translation is CAISDNYEQYF.

This clonotype showed up many times. This rearrangement joins TRBV3-1 to TRBJ1-2; the D is unclear. The CDR3 totals 11 residues. Germline CDR1 is LGHDT and CDR2 is YNNKEL (reference sequence). V lost 7 bases and J lost 7, with 10 bases in between. The CDR3 DNA reads TGTGCCAGCACCGGACCGGGTGGCTACACCTTC. Translating it yields CASTGPGGYTF.

In this sample, this clonotype turned up many times. The chain has TRBV7-2 and TRBJ2-7; TRBD2 matches 10 bases. CDR3 length: 14 residues. V lost 5 bases to trimming and J lost 5 bases; unmatched junction nucleotides: 6. Germline CDR1 is SGHTA and CDR2 is FQGNSA. The CDR3 bases are TGTGCCAGCAGCGTCACTAGCGGGACCAACGAGCAGTACTTC. It encodes CASSVTSGTNEQYF.

The V and J genes are TRBV6-1 and TRBJ2-4; no clear D gene. This CDR3 has 15 amino acids. With 5 bases removed from V and 6 bases from J, the gap between germline ends came to 17 bases. Germline V gene lookup returns CDR1 MNHNS and CDR2 SASEGT. The CDR3 bases are TGTGCCAGCAGTCCCCCTGGGGTTTACGTAAACATTCAGTACTTC. Translation gives CASSPPGVYVNIQYF.

The V call is TRBV4-1, the J call TRBJ2-2, with 8 nucleotides matching TRBD2. Germline assignment: CDR1 MGHRA and CDR2 YSYEKL. V lost 0 bases and J lost 6; bases outside the gene matches: 9. The CDR3 spans 17 residues. In DNA form, the CDR3 reads TGCGCCAGCAGCCAAGATCACATGGCGGGAGGCGCCGGGGAGCTGTTTTTT. Its protein is CASSQDHMAGGAGELFF.

The table lists this clonotype with many counts. V is TRBV12-3 or TRBV12-4 and J is TRBJ2-2, with TRBD1 as a possible D gene (6 bases). V lost 4 bases and J 7 bases, leaving 16 bases between the germline ends. The CDR3 sequence is 15 residues long. The CDR3 is CASSSYTGLVGELFF. The CDR3 nucleotides read TGTGCCAGCAGTTCGTATACAGGGCTGGTCGGGGAGCTGTTTTTT.

This clonotype showed up many times. The rearrangement uses TRBV5-5 and TRBJ2-5; tentatively, D is TRBD1 (5 bases). With 1 base removed from V and 5 bases from J, the gap between germline ends came to 15 bases. The CDR3 has 15 residues. CDR1 and CDR2 (germline): SGHKS, YYEKEE (reference sequence). CDR3 residues: CASSLPPGSGETQYF. DNA of the CDR3: TGTGCCAGCAGCTTGCCTCCAGGGTCGGGTGAGACCCAGTACTTC.

This clonotype was counted at least ten times. The chain carries TRBV6-1 and TRBJ2-7; no clear D. The CDR3 totals 12 residues. Germline assignment: CDR1 MNHNS and CDR2 SASEGT. Trimming removed 5 bases from V and 3 bases from J, with 8 bases in between. DNA of the CDR3: TGTGCCAGCAGTACTCTTGGCTACGAGCAGTACTTC. Translating gives CASSTLGYEQYF.

This clonotype was detected ten times or more. The genes are TRBV27 and TRBJ2-4; no clear D. Trimming stripped 0 bases from V and 1 base from J, with 10 bases between. Germline CDR1 reads MNHEY; CDR2 reads SMNVEV (reference sequence). The CDR3 is made up of 16 amino acids. CDR3 nucleotides: TGTGCCAGCAGTTTATCCCCCTGGACGGCCAAAAACATTCAGTACTTC. It encodes CASSLSPWTAKNIQYF.